The rows below give T cell receptor beta chains drawn from one sample of a study of blood T cell repertoires in COVID-19. Assay: immunoSEQ multiplex PCR; the TCRdb copy retains only in-frame clones and omits some. The repertoire holds a few hundred thousand clones, under 90% seen once, with 2.5% to 3.5% in the top ten. The sequenced sample consisted of PBMCs or T cells enriched from blood (not recorded which). Receptors originate from a woman aged 50 to 65 who had been exposed to COVID-19. Both conserved end residues are part of each CDR3. Each record gives: clone size, V gene, J gene, D gene, CDR3 DNA, CDR3 protein. D genes are given only for firm matches. Size tells how often a clone was seen (once, few, many) or the class of an expanded clone, and some rows leave it out.

>-|TRBV5-1|TRBJ2-5|TRBD2
TGCGCCAGCAGCGGACCCCACCCGCGGGGGGGGCGAGAGACCCAGTACTTC
CASSGPHPRGGRETQYF
>-|TRBV27|TRBJ1-3|-
TGTGCCAGCAGTCCAGATTGGGGGGCTGGAAACACCATATATTTT
CASSPDWGAGNTIYF
>-|TRBV5-6|TRBJ2-7|-
TGTGCCAGCAGCTTGAGTCCAACGGGAAACGAGCAGTACTTC
CASSLSPTGNEQYF
>-|TRBV5-5|TRBJ2-3|TRBD1
TGTGCCAGCATCGACAGGGTCGCAGATACGCAGTATTTT
CASIDRVADTQYF
>-|TRBV27|TRBJ1-2|TRBD1
TGTGCCAGCAGCTTGGACAGGGGATATGGCTACACCTTC
CASSLDRGYGYTF
>-|TRBV15|TRBJ1-2|-
TGTGCCACCAGCCCTGAGAAAAACTATGGCTACACCTTC
CATSPEKNYGYTF
>-|TRBV4-2|TRBJ1-4|-
TGTGCCAGCAGCAAGCCGGAGGGGAATGAAAAACTGTTTTTT
CASSKPEGNEKLFF
>-|TRBV4-1|TRBJ1-4|TRBD1
TGCGCCAGCAGCCAAGATCCGACAGGGGCTGAAAAACTGTTTTTT
CASSQDPTGAEKLFF
>-|TRBV21-1|TRBJ2-1|-
TGTGCCAGCAGCAAAGAGAGGGCGGGGAATGAGCAGTTCTTC
CASSKERAGNEQFF
>-|TRBV2|TRBJ2-7|-
TGTGCCAGCAGTAGGGACATTTCGGGCTCGAACTTC
CASSRDISGSNF
>-|TRBV5-8|TRBJ2-3|TRBD2
TGTGCCAGCAGCCGTAAGACTAGCGGGGGGGCCCATACGCAGTATTTT
CASSRKTSGGAHTQYF
>-|TRBV2|TRBJ2-5|TRBD2
TGTGCCAGCAGTGATGATAGGGCGACTAGCGGAGAGACCCAGTACTTC
CASSDDRATSGETQYF
>once|TRBV28|TRBJ2-2|TRBD1
TGTGCCAGCAGTTTTCCTCTGCCCCGGCCCCAGGGGGTGGACACCGGGGAGCTGTTTTTT
CASSFPLPRPQGVDTGELFF
>-|TRBV19|TRBJ2-3|TRBD1
TGTGCCAGTAGTCCGGTCTCTCTGGGACAGGGGGCGAGAGATACGCAGTATTTT
CASSPVSLGQGARDTQYF
>-|TRBV7-2|TRBJ2-4|TRBD2
TGTGCCAGCAGCTTTAGCGGGGGGGCCGTATCCAAAAACATTCAGTACTTC
CASSFSGGAVSKNIQYF
>-|TRBV7-9|TRBJ1-1|-
TGTGCCAGCAGCCTAATAACAGGGAACACTGAAGCTTTCTTT
CASSLITGNTEAFF
>-|TRBV5-1|TRBJ1-4|TRBD1
TGCGCCAGCAGCCCGGGACAGGGAAATGAAAAACTGTTTTTT
CASSPGQGNEKLFF
>-|TRBV14|TRBJ1-2|-
TGTGCCAGCAGCCAAGACCCCCAATATGGCTACACCTTC
CASSQDPQYGYTF
>-|TRBV5-4|TRBJ2-3|-
TGTGCCAGCAGCTTGGTCCGGGAGCGAGGCACAGATACGCAGTATTTT
CASSLVRERGTDTQYF
>-|TRBV28|TRBJ2-7|-
TGTGCCAGCCAGGGGCAGTCAGGCTTCGCGTACGAGCAGTACTTC
CASQGQSGFAYEQYF
>-|TRBV7-2|TRBJ1-3|TRBD1
TGTGCCAGCAGCCTGACAGGGGGGGTGGGAAACACCATATATTTT
CASSLTGGVGNTIYF
>many|TRBV28|TRBJ1-5|-
TGTGCCAGCAGTTCAGGGTACAGAAATCAGCCCCAGCATTTT
CASSSGYRNQPQHF
>-|TRBV10-3|TRBJ2-3|-
TGTGCCATCAGTGAAATGTCCGGGGATACGCAGTATTTT
CAISEMSGDTQYF
>-|TRBV19|TRBJ1-2|-
TGTGCCAGTAGTATTACACAGGGAGGGGCCGGCTACACCTTC
CASSITQGGAGYTF
>few|TRBV3-1/TRBV3-2|TRBJ1-3|-
TGTGCCAGCAGCCAAGAACAGATAGCTGGAAACACCATATATTTT
CASSQEQIAGNTIYF
>many|TRBV3-1/TRBV3-2|TRBJ1-6|TRBD1
TGTGCCAGCAGCGACAGGGGGAATTCACCCCTCCACTTT
CASSDRGNSPLHF
>-|TRBV4-1|TRBJ1-4|-
TGCGCCAATAAGCTGCGTGGGGAGGGGACCTCTTTT
CANKLRGEGTSF
>-|TRBV11-1|TRBJ2-4|TRBD1
TGTGCCAGCAGCCCACGGGACAGCCTAGCCAAAAACATTCAGTACTTC
CASSPRDSLAKNIQYF
>-|TRBV6-5|TRBJ2-5|-
TGTGCCAGCAGCCAGGGGTTAGTTTACCAAGAGACCCAGTACTTC
CASSQGLVYQETQYF
>few|TRBV4-2|TRBJ1-1|-
TGTGCCAGCAGCCAAGATGGGACGGGGGACACTGAAGCTTTCTTT
CASSQDGTGDTEAFF
>-|TRBV4-1|TRBJ1-5|-
TGCGCCAGCAGCCAGACGACAGAGAAGAATCAGCCCCAGCATTTT
CASSQTTEKNQPQHF
>-|TRBV5-1|TRBJ2-7|TRBD1
TGCGCCAGCAGCTTGGAGACAGGGTTCGAGCAGTACTTC
CASSLETGFEQYF
>-|TRBV5-1|TRBJ1-2|TRBD1
TGCGCCAGCAGCCCTCGTAATGACAGGGGGCTCGGCTACACCTTC
CASSPRNDRGLGYTF
>-|TRBV7-9|TRBJ2-3|-
TGTGCCAGCAGCTTAAGCGAGGCGTACACAGATACGCAGTATTTT
CASSLSEAYTDTQYF
>-|TRBV10-3|TRBJ2-7|TRBD1
TGTGCCATCAGTGAGTCGACAGGGTTGAGCGAGCAGTACTTC
CAISESTGLSEQYF
>-|TRBV7-9|TRBJ2-1|-
TGTGCCAGCAGCTCTCGGACAGAGCAGTTCTTC
CASSSRTEQFF
>-|TRBV11-2|TRBJ2-7|TRBD1
TGTGCCAGCAGCCGTGACAGGGCCGCCCACGAGCAGTACTTC
CASSRDRAAHEQYF
>-|TRBV7-8|TRBJ2-7|-
TGTGCCAGCAGCTTTTCGTTCATGGGGGCGGATGAGCAGTACTTC
CASSFSFMGADEQYF
>-|TRBV6-5|TRBJ1-5|-
TGTGCCAGTAACGGACGGGATAGCAATCAGCCCCAGCATTTT
CASNGRDSNQPQHF
>-|TRBV4-2|TRBJ2-1|TRBD2
TGTGCCAGCAGCCTCTATAGCGGGGGGTTATACAATGAGCAGTTCTTC
CASSLYSGGLYNEQFF
>-|TRBV6-5|TRBJ1-6|-
TGTGCCAGCAGTTCCCCCGGGACTGCTTCACCCCTCCACTTT
CASSSPGTASPLHF
>-|TRBV30|TRBJ1-1|TRBD1
TGTGCCTGGAGTGGAGGGACAGCGAACACTGAAGCTTTCTTT
CAWSGGTANTEAFF
>-|TRBV2|TRBJ1-2|TRBD1
TGTGCCAGCCCCGAGGGACAGGCCGTTGGCTACACCTTC
CASPEGQAVGYTF
>-|TRBV7-8|TRBJ2-4|TRBD2
TGTGCCAGCAGCACCACTAGCGGGGGGGCCTCGGGGTTTGTCAAAAACATTCAGTACTTC
CASSTTSGGASGFVKNIQYF
>-|TRBV3-1/TRBV3-2|TRBJ2-7|-
TGTGCCAGCAGCCCCTCACAGGGTACCTACTACGAGCAGTACTTC
CASSPSQGTYYEQYF
>-|TRBV2|TRBJ2-7|-
TGTGCCAGCTCAAAGTCAGGACTCAACCCAACCTACGAGCAGTACTTC
CASSKSGLNPTYEQYF
>-|TRBV5-1|TRBJ2-7|TRBD1
TGCGCCAGCAGTTTGGGACAGGGGGGGTACGAGCAGTACTTC
CASSLGQGGYEQYF
>-|TRBV5-5|TRBJ1-1|TRBD1
TGTGCCAGCAGACAACAGGGGAATACTGAAGCTTTCTTT
CASRQQGNTEAFF
>-|TRBV27|TRBJ2-1|-
TGTGCCAGCAGATCAGAACAGGGTGTAGATGAGCAGTTCTTC
CASRSEQGVDEQFF
>-|TRBV19|TRBJ2-7|TRBD1
TGTGCCAGTAGTAACCGGGACAGGGTCTACGAGCAGTACTTC
CASSNRDRVYEQYF
>-|TRBV5-6|TRBJ2-7|-
TGTGCCAGCAGCCGCCGACAGGCCTACGAGCAGTACTTC
CASSRRQAYEQYF
>-|TRBV5-1|TRBJ1-1|-
TGCGCCAGCAGCCTAACCGTTGGGAACACTGAAGCTTTCTTT
CASSLTVGNTEAFF
>-|TRBV4-2|TRBJ1-1|-
TGTGCCAGCAGCCTAAACACTGAAGCTTTCTTT
CASSLNTEAFF
>-|TRBV19|TRBJ1-6|TRBD1
TGTGCCAGTAGTATAGAGCCGCTGGACAGGGGAGGGTCACCCCTCCACTTT
CASSIEPLDRGGSPLHF
>-|TRBV19|TRBJ1-2|-
TGTGCCAGTAGTATAGGGCGGAGGGAGAGCTATGGCTACACCTTC
CASSIGRRESYGYTF
>-|TRBV5-1|TRBJ1-1|-
TGCGCCAGCAGCTTGGTGGACTCCCTGAACACTGAAGCTTTCTTT
CASSLVDSLNTEAFF
>-|TRBV7-9|TRBJ2-3|-
TGTGCCAGCAGCTTAGTAGGCGCGGGGTTGGGGGATACGCAGTATTTT
CASSLVGAGLGDTQYF
>-|TRBV18|TRBJ2-7|-
TGTGCCAGCTCCCATGCACAGTCCCACAACTACGAGCAGTACTTC
CASSHAQSHNYEQYF
>-|TRBV5-1|TRBJ2-3|TRBD1
TGCGCCAGCAGCGCCGCTCTAGGGGGCCCAAGCACAGATACGCAGTATTTT
CASSAALGGPSTDTQYF
>-|TRBV19|TRBJ1-1|TRBD1
TGTGCCAGTAGGGGGACAGGGAGGTCTGAAGCTTTCTTT
CASRGTGRSEAFF